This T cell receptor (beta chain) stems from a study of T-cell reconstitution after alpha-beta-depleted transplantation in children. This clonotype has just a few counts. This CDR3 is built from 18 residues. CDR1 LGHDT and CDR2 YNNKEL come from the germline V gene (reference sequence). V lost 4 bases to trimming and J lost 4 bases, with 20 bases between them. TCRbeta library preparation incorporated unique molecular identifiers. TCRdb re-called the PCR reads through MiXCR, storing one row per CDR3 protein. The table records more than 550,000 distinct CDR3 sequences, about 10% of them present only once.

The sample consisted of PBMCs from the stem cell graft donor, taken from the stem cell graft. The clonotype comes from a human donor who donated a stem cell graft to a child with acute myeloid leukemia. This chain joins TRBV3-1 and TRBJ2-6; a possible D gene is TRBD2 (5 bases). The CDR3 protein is CASSLTPGLHWGANVLTF. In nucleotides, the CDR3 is TGTGCCAGCAGCCTCACCCCCGGACTTCACTGGGGGGCCAACGTCCTGACTTTC.